This T cell receptor beta chain was obtained from a study of T cell changes during pregnancy in multiple sclerosis. TCRdb keeps only in-frame clones here, not all; method: immunoSEQ multiplex PCR. The table has under 110,000 clones, roughly 89% seen once. This sequence originates from a female donor with multiple sclerosis, enrolled in a pregnancy study. This sample comprised peripheral blood, obtained before pregnancy.

In nucleotides, the CDR3 is TGTGCCATTCGACCAGATGGAGCGAGACAGGGAGACATCCAAGAGACCCAGTACTTC. Protein sequence: CAIRPDGARQGDIQETQYF. V usage is TRBV10-3 and J usage is TRBJ2-5, with 7 bases lining up with TRBD1. CDR3 size: 19 residues. Germline V gene sequence: CDR1 ENHRY, CDR2 SYGVKD. The V gene end was trimmed by 9 bases and the J gene end by 1 base; junction bases not matched to a gene: 23.